These T cell receptor beta chains were read from a single sample in a study of control samples from healthy donors and cancer patients. Sequencing was performed with immunoSEQ multiplex PCR; in TCRdb, only in-frame clones are kept and a portion is missing. The table records 65,000 to 90,000 clones, more than 70% of them present only once. Sequenced material: blood. The receptors here all came from a man in his fifties or sixties in good health. CDR3s include the opening cysteine and the closing phenylalanine or tryptophan. A D gene is named only where the DNA matches it firmly. Clone sizes are given selectively: once, few, many, or a class where the clone is expanded.

clone_size | j_call | d_call | v_call | cdr3_nt | cdr3_aa
. | TRBJ1-5 | . | TRBV5-6 | TGTGCCAGCAGCTTGGGGACAGACAATCAGCCCCAGCATTTT | CASSLGTDNQPQHF
once | TRBJ2-7 | . | TRBV7-2 | TGTGCCAGCAGCTTAGCGGCGGGAATCAGCTCCTACGAGCAGTACTTC | CASSLAAGISSYEQYF
. | TRBJ2-1 | TRBD2 | TRBV4-3 | TGCGCCAGCAGCCAAGAAGGCTTCGGGAGGGGATCCTACAATGAGCAGTTCTTC | CASSQEGFGRGSYNEQFF
. | TRBJ1-5 | . | TRBV5-5 | TGTGCCAGCAGCTTGGTGGTGGCTCAGCCCCAGCATTTT | CASSLVVAQPQHF
. | TRBJ1-2 | TRBD1 | TRBV30 | TGTGCCTGGAGTCAAAAAGGACAGGGGGCTCTGGTCTATGGCTACACCTTC | CAWSQKGQGALVYGYTF
. | TRBJ2-2 | . | TRBV24-1 | TGTGCCACCAGTGATTTGGGGGGAACCGGGGAGCTGTTTTTT | CATSDLGGTGELFF
. | TRBJ1-1 | . | TRBV4-3 | TGCGCCAGCAGCCAAGGACGGATGAACACTGAAGCTTTCTTT | CASSQGRMNTEAFF
. | TRBJ2-1 | TRBD2 | TRBV5-8 | TGTGCCAGCAGTACCTTAGCGGGGGGGCCCTACAATGAGCAGTTCTTC | CASSTLAGGPYNEQFF
. | TRBJ2-1 | TRBD1 | TRBV12-5 | TGTGCTAGTGGTACACCGGGACAGGGGAAAAATGAGCAGTTCTTC | CASGTPGQGKNEQFF
. | TRBJ2-3 | TRBD2 | TRBV5-1 | TGCGCCAGCAGCGCGGGACTAATCACAGATACGCAGTATTTT | CASSAGLITDTQYF
. | TRBJ2-5 | TRBD2 | TRBV7-2 | TGTGCCAGCAGCTTATCGACTAGCGGGGTAAACCAAGAGACCCAGTACTTC | CASSLSTSGVNQETQYF
. | TRBJ2-1 | TRBD2 | TRBV18 | TGTGCCAGCTCACCACCGAACGGGCGGGGGGGCTTGTACAATGAGCAGTTCTTC | CASSPPNGRGGLYNEQFF
. | TRBJ2-3 | . | TRBV9 | TGTGCCAGCAGCGATACAGATACGCAGTATTTT | CASSDTDTQYF
. | TRBJ2-2 | . | TRBV24-1 | TGTGCCACCAGTGACGGCAGGTTGGGGGAGCTGTTTTTT | CATSDGRLGELFF
. | TRBJ2-5 | TRBD2 | TRBV5-4 | TGTGCCAGCAGCTTTGCGGGCGGGAGGGGGGAGACCCAGTACTTC | CASSFAGGRGETQYF
. | TRBJ2-4 | . | TRBV5-1 | TGCGCCAGCAGCTTGGAGGTAGGGGGAGTCAAAAACATTCAGTACTTC | CASSLEVGGVKNIQYF
once | TRBJ2-7 | . | TRBV6-6 | TGTGCCAGCAGTTACTCGTCCGGGAGTAAGTACTTC | CASSYSSGSKYF
. | TRBJ1-6 | TRBD1 | TRBV5-1 | TGCGCCAGCAGCTTGGCAGGGGGTCGGAATTCACCCCTCCACTTT | CASSLAGGRNSPLHF
. | TRBJ1-4 | . | TRBV19 | TGTGCCAGTAGGGACGGAACTAATGAAAAACTGTTTTTT | CASRDGTNEKLFF
. | TRBJ2-3 | TRBD2 | TRBV30 | TGTGCCTGGAGGACTGTAGCGGGACGACTTACGCAGTATTTT | CAWRTVAGRLTQYF
. | TRBJ1-2 | . | TRBV21-1 | TGTGCCAGCAGCGCACGGGACAGGGGGCGATCTGGCTATGGCTACACCTTC | CASSARDRGRSGYGYTF
. | TRBJ2-5 | TRBD2 | TRBV9 | TGTGCCAGCAGCGTACTAGCGGGATTTGGGGAGACCCAGTACTTC | CASSVLAGFGETQYF
few | TRBJ2-7 | TRBD2 | TRBV7-3 | TGTGCCAGCAGCTTAGGACTAGCGGGAGTTGTCTACGAGCAGTACTTC | CASSLGLAGVVYEQYF
. | TRBJ1-1 | . | TRBV13 | TGTGCCAGCAGCTCAGGGCTGGGGGACACTGAAGCTTTCTTT | CASSSGLGDTEAFF
. | TRBJ2-3 | TRBD1 | TRBV5-1 | TGCGCCAGCAGCCCAGGGGGTTCCACAGATACGCAGTATTTT | CASSPGGSTDTQYF
. | TRBJ2-5 | TRBD2 | TRBV6-4 | TGTGCCAGCAGTGCCAGACTAGCGGTGGGAGAGACCCAGTACTTC | CASSARLAVGETQYF
. | TRBJ2-3 | TRBD2 | TRBV9 | TGTGCCAGCAGCTCTAGCGGGGGGGGAGACACAGATACGCAGTATTTT | CASSSSGGGDTDTQYF
. | TRBJ1-2 | TRBD1 | TRBV5-1 | TGCGCCAGCAGCTTGGAGGGGGCAGCTAACTATGGCTACACCTTC | CASSLEGAANYGYTF
. | TRBJ2-3 | . | TRBV4-1 | TGCGCCAGCAGCCAAGATTCCGACACAGATACGCAGTATTTT | CASSQDSDTDTQYF
. | TRBJ2-3 | . | TRBV29-1 | TGCAGCGTTGAAGACCCAATACGGGATACGCAGTATTTT | CSVEDPIRDTQYF
. | TRBJ2-1 | . | TRBV3-1/TRBV3-2 | TGTGCCAGCAGCCAATCGGATGTAAATGAGCAGTTCTTC | CASSQSDVNEQFF
few | TRBJ2-5 | . | TRBV7-9 | TGTGCCAGCACCCCTGTAGGAGGGGAGACCCAGTACTTC | CASTPVGGETQYF
. | TRBJ1-1 | . | TRBV18 | TGTGCCAGCTCACCAAGCGTGGCAAGGAACACTGAAGCTTTCTTT | CASSPSVARNTEAFF
. | TRBJ1-4 | . | TRBV19 | TGTGCCAGTAGCCCACTAAGGGTACGAAGAAATGAAAAACTGTTTTTT | CASSPLRVRRNEKLFF
. | TRBJ2-5 | . | TRBV5-6 | TGTGCCAGCAGCCACGGGACGGTCCAAGAGACCCAGTACTTC | CASSHGTVQETQYF
. | TRBJ1-5 | . | TRBV21-1 | TGTGCCAGCAGCAAAGGGTTTAAGGATCAGCCCCAGCATTTT | CASSKGFKDQPQHF
. | TRBJ1-2 | . | TRBV30 | TGTGCCTGGGAAGACAGCTACTATGGCTACACCTTC | CAWEDSYYGYTF
. | TRBJ2-1 | TRBD1 | TRBV29-1 | TGCAGCGTTGATGGTCAGGGGGCTGGGAATGAGCAGTTCTTC | CSVDGQGAGNEQFF
. | TRBJ2-5 | TRBD2 | TRBV9 | TGTGCCAGCAGCGTTGGAGGACTAGCGGGAGGTCAAGAGACCCAGTACTTC | CASSVGGLAGGQETQYF
once | TRBJ1-5 | TRBD1 | TRBV3-1/TRBV3-2 | TGTGCCAGCAGCCAGGGACAGGGCAATCAGCCCCAGCATTTT | CASSQGQGNQPQHF
. | TRBJ2-7 | . | TRBV27 | TGTGCCAGCAGTTCCCAGGGGGGGCTCGAGCAGTACTTC | CASSSQGGLEQYF
. | TRBJ2-7 | TRBD2 | TRBV29-1 | TGCAGCGTTGATGGGGAGCTAGCGGGAGAACACGAGCAGTACTTC | CSVDGELAGEHEQYF
. | TRBJ1-1 | TRBD1 | TRBV7-6 | TGTGCCAGCAGCCCGGGACAGTTTTTGAACACTGAAGCTTTCTTT | CASSPGQFLNTEAFF
. | TRBJ2-7 | . | TRBV6-5 | TGTGCCAGCAAGGAGGGGCTGGCCTCCTACGAGCAGTACTTC | CASKEGLASYEQYF
. | TRBJ1-1 | TRBD1 | TRBV19 | TGTGCCAGTAGTATCCTCGGACAGGGTATCACTGAAGCTTTCTTT | CASSILGQGITEAFF
. | TRBJ1-1 | . | TRBV9 | TGTGCCAGCAGCGTAGGGTGGTCCCTGAACACTGAAGCTTTCTTT | CASSVGWSLNTEAFF
. | TRBJ1-1 | . | TRBV6-1 | TGTGCCAGCAGTGAAAGCGCAGGGGTGACCACTGAAGCTTTCTTT | CASSESAGVTTEAFF
. | TRBJ1-1 | TRBD1 | TRBV2 | TGTGCCAGCAGTGACAGGGGGCGCGGGGAGGTAGCTTTCTTT | CASSDRGRGEVAFF
. | TRBJ2-7 | . | TRBV30 | TGTGCCTGGAGTGATCGGGGTTCCTACGAGCAGTACTTC | CAWSDRGSYEQYF
few | TRBJ2-5 | TRBD1 | TRBV18 | TGTGCCAGCTCACCGTCGGACAGGGGCGAAGAGACCCAGTACTTC | CASSPSDRGEETQYF
. | TRBJ1-1 | . | TRBV19 | TGTGCCACCTCTACCTGGGGTCTGAACACTGAAGCTTTCTTT | CATSTWGLNTEAFF
. | TRBJ1-1 | . | TRBV3-1/TRBV3-2 | TGTCCCAACCGGGGGAACACTGAAGCTTTCTTT | CPNRGNTEAFF
. | TRBJ2-1 | TRBD2 | TRBV5-6 | TGTGCCAGCAGCTTTCTTACGGCGGGAGTGGTATATGGGGAGCAGTTCTTC | CASSFLTAGVVYGEQFF
. | TRBJ1-5 | . | TRBV2 | TGTGCTTCTGAGACGGGGGGCCAGCCCCAGCATTTT | CASETGGQPQHF
. | TRBJ2-1 | . | TRBV5-1 | TGCGCCAGCAGCTTGATGGAACCGAGCTCCTACAATGAGCAGTTCTTC | CASSLMEPSSYNEQFF
. | TRBJ2-1 | TRBD1 | TRBV7-8 | TGTGCCAGCAGCCGGACAGGGTACTACAATGAGCAGTTCTTC | CASSRTGYYNEQFF
. | TRBJ2-3 | . | TRBV4-3 | TGCGCCAGCAGCCAAGGCTGGTCAGATACGCAGTATTTT | CASSQGWSDTQYF
few | TRBJ2-7 | . | TRBV27 | TGTGCCAGCAGTTTAGCAGGGCGGTACGAGCAGTACTTC | CASSLAGRYEQYF
few | TRBJ1-1 | . | TRBV6-2/TRBV6-3 | TGTGCCAGCAGTTACGGGCCGGGGGGAACTGAAGCTTTCTTT | CASSYGPGGTEAFF
. | TRBJ2-2 | . | TRBV19 | TGTGCCAGTATAAGGGCAAGGGACACCGGGGAGCTGTTTTTT | CASIRARDTGELFF